The 20 T cell receptor beta chains presented below share a single source sample, sequenced in a study of T cell responses to AZD1222 COVID-19 vaccine. Assay used: immunoSEQ multiplex PCR; TCRdb lists only in-frame clones, some missing. The data show approximately 150,000 clones, with roughly nine tenths seen just once and 2.5% to 3.5% held by the top ten. Specimen: peripheral blood, collected on day 0 of AZD1222 vaccination. Source of these receptors: an adult in good health.

Here the CDR3 DNA reads TGTGCCAGCAGTCCAAGGACAGGTCCGGATGAAGCTTTCTTT. It specifies CASSPRTGPDEAFF. This chain joins TRBV27 and TRBJ1-1, with 7 bases identical to TRBD1. The CDR3 extends over 14 amino acids. With 5 bases clipped from V and 7 bases from J, the junction kept 10 bases outside the gene matches. The germline gives CDR1 MNHEY, CDR2 SMNVEV (reference sequence).

This chain joins TRBV5-1 and TRBJ2-3, with 8 bases identical to TRBD1. The V gene's germline CDR1 is SGHRS and CDR2 YFSETQ. The CDR3 extends over 20 amino acids. V lost 4 bases and J lost 6; bases outside the gene matches: 25. The CDR3 DNA is TGCGCCAGCAGCAACTATCCCCCCACCCAACTTGGACAGGGCCCGGATACGCAGTATTTT. It translates to CASSNYPPTQLGQGPDTQYF.

The chain couples TRBV7-9 to TRBJ1-5, with unresolved D. This CDR3 has 14 residues. Germline values: CDR1 SEHNR, CDR2 FQNEAQ (reference sequence). Trimming removed 2 bases from V and 1 base from J, with 6 bases in between. The CDR3 region has the DNA TGTGCCAGCAGCTTATTGGGGAGCAATCAGCCCCAGCATTTT. It is translated as CASSLLGSNQPQHF.

The rearrangement uses TRBV6-5 and TRBJ1-1; D is unresolved. The CDR3 is 14 amino acids. The germline CDR1 and CDR2 sequences are MNHEY and SVGAGI. V lost 2 bases, J lost 4 bases, and 11 bases lay in between. DNA for the CDR3: TGTGCCAGCAGTTACACTTACGGCGGCACTGAAGCTTTCTTT. It specifies CASSYTYGGTEAFF.

The V gene is TRBV19, the J gene TRBJ1-1; D might be TRBD1 (5 bases). The CDR3 sequence is 13 residues long. V was shortened by 3 bases and J by 8 bases, with 13 bases between the two germline ends. Germline assignment: CDR1 LNHDA and CDR2 SQIVND (reference sequence). The CDR3 spells CASSIPAGTEAFF. The CDR3 DNA is TGTGCCAGTAGTATCCCCGCGGGGACCGAAGCTTTCTTT. Using reference TRBV19 and TRBJ1-1 for the parts outside the CDR3, the full variable domain is DGGITQSPKYLFRKEGQNVTLSCEQNLNHDAMYWYRQDPGQGLRLIYYSQIVNDFQKGDIAEGYSVSREKKESFPLTVTSAQKNPTAFYLCASSIPAGTEAFFGQGTRLTVV.

This clone has just a few counts. This sequence joins TRBV5-1 and TRBJ1-1; D is uncertain. The CDR3 sequence is 13 residues long. The V gene lost 0 bases and the J gene lost 1 base, with 4 bases spanning the gap. Looked up from germline, CDR1 is SGHRS and CDR2 is YFSETQ. Here the CDR3 DNA reads TGCGCCAGCAGCTTGGAAGGGAACACTGAAGCTTTCTTT. It encodes CASSLEGNTEAFF.

This chain links TRBV9 with TRBJ2-3; 9 nucleotides match TRBD2. The CDR3 loop spans 15 amino acids. CDR1 is SGDLS, CDR2 YYNGEE, per germline. With V trimmed by 3 bases and J by 7 bases, 9 bases remained unmatched. DNA of the CDR3: TGTGCCAGCAGCGGCCGTAGCGGGAGTCGGAATACGCAGTATTTT. Translation gives CASSGRSGSRNTQYF.

The chain carries TRBV6-5 and TRBJ1-4, with D unclear. V was pared by 3 bases and J by 6 bases, with 14 bases between. The CDR3 runs 15 residues. CDR1 and CDR2 (germline): MNHEY, SVGAGI. The CDR3 reads CASSYKEFWYEKLFF. The DNA of the CDR3 is TGTGCCAGCAGTTATAAGGAGTTTTGGTATGAAAAACTGTTTTTT.

The chain carries TRBV24-1 and TRBJ2-7; the D call may be TRBD1 or TRBD2 (5 bases each). The CDR3 has 14 residues. The ends were cut back, 9 bases at V and 8 bases at J, with 22 bases in the middle. Germline CDR1 is KGHDR and CDR2 is SFDVKD. CDR3 DNA sequence: TGTGCCACCGCGTTGCCGGGGCCCTACGTCAAGCAGTACTTC. It encodes CATALPGPYVKQYF.

The chain has TRBV19 and TRBJ1-1; 8 nucleotides agree with TRBD1. The V segment lost 7 bases and the J segment 3 bases; nucleotides outside the gene matches: 7. This CDR3 has 14 amino acids. The germline V gene encodes CDR1 LNHDA and CDR2 SQIVND (reference sequence). The CDR3 sequence is CASTGGAVDTEAFF. The CDR3 nucleotides read TGTGCCAGTACAGGGGGCGCGGTGGACACTGAAGCTTTCTTT.

This clone was detected once. The chain employs TRBV5-1 and TRBJ2-3; possible D gene TRBD1, 5 bases. The V gene's germline CDR1 is SGHRS and CDR2 YFSETQ. This CDR3 has 14 amino acids. Trimming left V 0 bases short and J 4 bases short, with 9 bases between. In nucleotides, the CDR3 is TGCGCCAGCAGCTTGGGAGAAGGGGCAGATACGCAGTATTTT. Protein sequence: CASSLGEGADTQYF.

The chain couples TRBV9 to TRBJ1-2; 8 positions agree with TRBD1. The germline CDR1 and CDR2 sequences are SGDLS and YYNGEE. J lost 3 bases, V lost 3 bases, and 13 bases had no gene match. The CDR3 extends over 17 amino acids. The CDR3 DNA sequence: TGTGCCAGCAGCGCCACTCACATTACAGGGGGTTACTATGGCTACACCTTC. Protein product: CASSATHITGGYYGYTF.

The V gene is TRBV30, the J gene TRBJ2-7, with 9 bases identical to TRBD1. The germline V gene has CDR1 GTSNPN and CDR2 SVGIG (reference sequence). J lost 0 bases, V lost 0 bases, and 6 bases had no gene match. The CDR3 has 16 residues. CDR3 amino acids: CAWSVPGTGLSYEQYF. The DNA of the CDR3 is TGTGCCTGGAGTGTACCCGGGACAGGGCTCTCCTACGAGCAGTACTTC.

In this sample, this clone turned up once. The V call is TRBV7-3, the J call TRBJ2-7, with 10 nucleotides matching TRBD2. The CDR3 runs 15 residues. Trimming removed 6 bases from V and 4 bases from J; junction bases left unmatched: 9. The germline CDR1 and CDR2 sequences are SGHTA and FQGTGA. The CDR3 DNA is TGTGCCAGCAGTCTTTCTAGCGGGAGTATTTACGAGCAGTACTTC. Its translation: CASSLSSGSIYEQYF.

The V gene is TRBV27, the J gene TRBJ1-6; the match to TRBD1 covers 7 bases. Germline V lookup: CDR1 MNHEY, CDR2 SMNVEV (reference sequence). The CDR3 loop spans 15 amino acids. V lost 4 bases, J lost 3 bases, and 3 bases stayed unmatched. The CDR3: CASSSGQDYNSPLHF. The CDR3 DNA is TGTGCCAGCAGTTCCGGACAGGACTATAATTCACCCCTCCACTTT.

The chain has TRBV27 and TRBJ2-7; 9 positions match TRBD1. The trim removed 3 bases at V and 2 bases at J, leaving 5 bases unmatched. Germline V gene data show CDR1 as MNHEY and CDR2 as SMNVEV (reference sequence). This CDR3 spans 15 amino acids. In nucleotides, the CDR3 is TGTGCCAGCAGTTTCCGACAGGGGGGTACCTACGAGCAGTACTTC. This gives the protein CASSFRQGGTYEQYF.

The rearrangement uses TRBV10-2 and TRBJ2-1; TRBD2 matches 9 bases. Trimming removed 5 bases from V and 8 bases from J; junction bases left unmatched: 10. Germline-derived CDR1 and CDR2 are WSHSY and SAAADI. The CDR3 loop spans 15 amino acids. This chain's CDR3 is CASSQFGGGADEQFF. CDR3 nucleotides: TGCGCCAGCAGTCAATTCGGCGGGGGGGCCGATGAGCAGTTCTTC.

The genes are TRBV19 and TRBJ1-6, with a tentative D call TRBD1 (5 bases). V lost 10 bases and J lost 10, with 20 bases in between. The length of the CDR3 is 14 residues. Germline V CDR1 and CDR2: LNHDA, SQIVND (reference sequence). In DNA, the CDR3 is TGTGCCACCGCCTCCAGGGCCTTACGGTCACCCCTCCACTTT. Its protein product is CATASRALRSPLHF.

V and J are TRBV5-1 and TRBJ2-7; either TRBD1 or TRBD2 may fit D (5 bases each). V lost 2 bases to trimming and J lost 9 bases, with 15 bases between them. This CDR3 spans 13 amino acids. Germline assignment: CDR1 SGHRS and CDR2 YFSETQ. DNA of the CDR3: TGCGCCAGCAGCTTACTCCAGGGAAGCGGGCAGTACTTC. Amino acid sequence: CASSLLQGSGQYF.

This chain joins TRBV15 and TRBJ1-6; no clear D gene. Trimming took 3 bases from V and 7 from J, leaving 10 bases between them. CDR1 and CDR2 (germline): LNHNV, YYDKDF (reference sequence). This CDR3 spans 14 amino acids. This CDR3 reads CATSRDGSNSPLHF. The CDR3 DNA follows: TGTGCCACCAGCAGGGACGGCTCAAATTCACCCCTCCACTTT. Filled out from reference TRBV15 and TRBJ1-6, the complete variable domain reads DAMVIQNPRYQVTQFGKPVTLSCSQTLNHNVMYWYQQKSSQAPKLLFHYYDKDFNNEADTPDNFQSRRPNTSFCFLDIRSPGLGDTAMYLCATSRDGSNSPLHFGNGTRLTVT.